The rows below give T cell receptor beta chains drawn from one sample of a study of regulatory T cells in long-lasting Graves disease. Via MiXCR, TCRdb re-called the multiplex PCR reads, giving one row per CDR3 protein. The repertoire holds 400,000 to 500,000 distinct CDR3 sequences, with 14% to 15% as singletons. These records were also assigned to another study, of T cells in Graves' hyperthyroidism and ophthalmopathy.

The sequencing here drew on peripheral blood mononuclear cells (PBMCs), taken at new diagnosis, from a patient treated with antithyroid drugs. The origin of the receptors is a woman between 35 and 50 years old with Graves disease. The CDR3 runs from the conserved cysteine through the conserved F or W. The D gene is left open where the match is weak. Not all rows give a size; the values are once, few, many and, for expanded clones, a class.

TRBV5-5	.	TRBD1	TRBJ2-5	CASTQWTGQQETQYF	TGTGCCAGCACCCAGTGGACAGGTCAACAAGAGACCCAGTACTTC
TRBV28	many	TRBD2	TRBJ2-7	CASSLFLAGGPYEQYF	TGTGCCAGCAGTTTGTTCCTAGCGGGAGGGCCCTACGAGCAGTACTTC
TRBV25-1	.	TRBD2	TRBJ2-7	CARSDLGLAGGEQYF	TGTGCCAGAAGTGATCTGGGACTAGCGGGAGGTGAGCAGTACTTC
TRBV27	many	TRBD1	TRBJ2-5	CASSLRQGNGRPETQYF	TGTGCCAGCAGTTTAAGACAGGGGAACGGCAGGCCAGAGACCCAGTACTTC
TRBV28	many	TRBD2	TRBJ2-3	CASSFPGLAGGGDTQYF	TGTGCCAGCAGTTTCCCCGGACTAGCGGGAGGCGGAGATACGCAGTATTTT
TRBV14	few	TRBD1	TRBJ1-3	CASSQDRARRNTIYF	TGTGCCAGCAGCCAGGACAGGGCTCGGCGAAACACCATATATTTT
TRBV11-2	many	.	TRBJ2-1	CASSLDDGTIYNEQFF	TGTGCCAGCAGCTTAGATGATGGGACAATCTACAATGAGCAGTTCTTC
TRBV18	.	TRBD1	TRBJ1-6	CASTGTANSPLHF	TGTGCCAGCACAGGGACAGCAAATTCACCCCTCCACTTT
TRBV12-3/TRBV12-4	.	.	TRBJ2-1	CASSLTGSRDEQFF	TGTGCCAGCAGTTTAACGGGTAGCCGGGATGAGCAGTTCTTC
TRBV19	.	.	TRBJ1-2	CASSILDSRSALYGYTF	TGTGCCAGTAGTATCCTAGACAGCCGATCTGCGCTCTATGGCTACACCTTC
TRBV6-2/TRBV6-3	.	.	TRBJ2-1	CASSAALLSSYNEQFF	TGTGCCAGCAGTGCGGCGCTTTTGAGCTCCTACAATGAGCAGTTCTTC
TRBV4-1	.	.	TRBJ1-2	CASRPSDGNYGYTF	TGCGCCAGCAGGCCCTCGGACGGCAACTATGGCTACACCTTC
TRBV7-8	.	TRBD2	TRBJ2-7	CASSPSARTSGSAYEQYF	TGTGCCAGCAGCCCCTCCGCCCGGACTAGCGGGAGCGCTTACGAGCAGTACTTC